Below, 12 T cell receptor beta chains from the same sample are listed, as sequenced in a study of T cells in Graves' hyperthyroidism and ophthalmopathy (dated by TCRdb to 2018 to 2020). Library preparation employed multiplex PCR. TCRdb names Illumina HiSeq 2000 as the instrument used. The TCR beta CDR3 regions were amplified from RNA transcripts. The first round of RT-PCR for the TCR CDR3 was performed with the HTBI primer set and the Qiagen OneStep RT-PCR kit. TCRdb handled the public reads itself, with Q25 trimming in fastp and clone calling in MiXCR, and kept productive beta chains. Rows matching on CDR3 protein sequence are summarized as one entry with the most common DNA and genes. This sample holds 600,000 to 700,000 distinct CDR3 sequences; approximately 14% were observed only once. Around 4.1% of the sample belongs to the ten largest clones. Sequencing was done on a sample of blood. These receptors were obtained from a woman aged 35 to 49 with Graves' ophthalmopathy.

This clonotype was found a few times. The J gene is TRBJ2-2, the V gene TRBV12-3 or TRBV12-4, with 7 bases matching TRBD1. The length of the CDR3 is 15 residues. Losses at the gene ends were 6 bases for V and 6 bases for J; bases not matched to a gene: 10. This CDR3 is CASRHHDRVAGELFF. The CDR3, as DNA: TGTGCCAGCAGACACCATGACAGGGTGGCCGGGGAGCTGTTTTTT.

There are many counts of this clonotype. This chain joins TRBV12-3 or TRBV12-4 and TRBJ2-2; D perhaps matches TRBD2 (6 bases). CDR3 length: 15 amino acids. Deletions cut 7 bases from V and 5 bases from J, with 17 bases between. This CDR3 reads CASTSGVTGTGELFF. The CDR3 bases are TGTGCCAGCACCTCGGGGGTGACGGGGACCGGGGAGCTGTTTTTT.

The CDR3 DNA reads TGTGCCAGCAAGCCCTTGGGTCTAGCGGTTTACAATGAGCAGTTCTTC. Translating it yields CASKPLGLAVYNEQFF. J is TRBJ2-1 and V is TRBV6-2 or TRBV6-3; TRBD2 matches at 7 bases. Unmatched junction bases numbered 13, after V lost 7 bases and J lost 4 bases. The CDR3 has 16 residues. Germline CDR1 reads MNHEY; CDR2 reads SVGEGT.

The chain has TRBV7-9 and TRBJ2-7, with D uncertain. This CDR3 region has 14 residues. The germline V gene encodes CDR1 SEHNR and CDR2 FQNEAQ (reference sequence). Deletions cut 5 bases from V and 4 bases from J, with 15 bases between. The CDR3 reads CASSEMPKGYEQYF. The CDR3 coding sequence is TGTGCCAGCAGCGAGATGCCAAAGGGATACGAGCAGTACTTC.

This clonotype was seen ten or more times. The rearrangement links TRBV12-3 or TRBV12-4 to TRBJ2-7; 10 positions match TRBD2. This CDR3 has 16 amino acids. Losses at the gene ends were 1 base for V and 4 bases for J; bases not matched to a gene: 7. CDR3 region: CASSLGVAGGQYEQYF. CDR3 nucleotide sequence: TGTGCCAGCAGTTTAGGGGTAGCGGGAGGCCAATACGAGCAGTACTTC.

This clonotype has ten or more counts. This sequence joins TRBV20-1 and TRBJ1-1; no clear D. From germline, CDR1 is DFQATT and CDR2 SNEGSKA (reference sequence). The CDR3 spans 11 residues. V shed 0 bases and J shed 10 bases, with 9 bases lying between them. In DNA, the CDR3 is TGCAGTGCTAGAGAGACTTTTCGAGCTTTCTTT. It translates to CSARETFRAFF.

Comments on this clonotype: A read error may account for a junction end that differs from germline. V gene TRBV27 combines with J gene TRBJ2-7, with a tentative D call TRBD2 (6 bases). Germline CDR1 MNHEY, CDR2 SMNVEV (reference sequence). CDR3 length equals 14 residues. The CDR3 bases are TGTGCCGGCAGTTTTACGGGGGTGTCCTACGAGCAGTACTTC. This gives the protein CAGSFTGVSYEQYF.

This clonotype was found many times. This chain uses TRBV2 with TRBJ2-7, with D possibly matching TRBD2 (5 bases). Germline V CDR1 and CDR2: SNHLY, FYNNEI. The CDR3 runs 13 residues. V lost 5 bases and J lost 3, with 11 bases in between. CDR3 amino acids: CASSLHRDYEQYF. CDR3 nucleotides: TGTGCCAGCAGTCTCCACCGGGACTACGAGCAGTACTTC.

The rearrangement joins TRBV6-2 or TRBV6-3 to TRBJ2-5; D may be TRBD2 (5 bases). Looked up from germline, CDR1 is MNHEY and CDR2 is SVGEGT. Trimming took off 4 bases at V and 2 bases at J, with 14 bases between the two ends. CDR3 length: 15 amino acids. This CDR3 is CASSFLRGIQETQYF. CDR3 coding DNA: TGTGCCAGCAGTTTCCTACGGGGAATTCAAGAGACCCAGTACTTC.

The chain has TRBV24-1 and TRBJ2-1, with D tentatively TRBD2 (5 bases). The CDR3 spans 13 residues. Looked up from germline, CDR1 is KGHDR and CDR2 is SFDVKD. Trimming cost V 7 bases and J 4 bases, with 10 bases left between them. CDR3 nucleotide sequence: TGTGCCACCAGGGACTCGATTTACAATGAGCAGTTCTTC. Amino acid sequence: CATRDSIYNEQFF.

This clonotype was seen ten or more times. The V gene is TRBV6-1, the J gene TRBJ2-7; the match to TRBD1 covers 8 bases. Germline V lookup: CDR1 MNHNS, CDR2 SASEGT. This CDR3 contains 12 residues. V lost 6 bases, J lost 5 bases, and 3 bases stayed unmatched. The CDR3 bases are TGTGCCAGCAGGCCGGGACAGGACGAGCAGTACTTC. Translating gives CASRPGQDEQYF.

This clonotype showed up many times. This chain connects TRBV27 to TRBJ2-7; TRBD1 matches 8 bases. V lost 6 bases, J lost 2 bases, and 9 bases stayed unmatched. The CDR3 is made up of 15 amino acids. Germline CDR1 is MNHEY and CDR2 is SMNVEV (reference sequence). The CDR3 sequence: CASSLTGEVTYEQYF. The CDR3 coding sequence is TGTGCCAGCAGCCTGACAGGGGAAGTGACCTACGAGCAGTACTTC.